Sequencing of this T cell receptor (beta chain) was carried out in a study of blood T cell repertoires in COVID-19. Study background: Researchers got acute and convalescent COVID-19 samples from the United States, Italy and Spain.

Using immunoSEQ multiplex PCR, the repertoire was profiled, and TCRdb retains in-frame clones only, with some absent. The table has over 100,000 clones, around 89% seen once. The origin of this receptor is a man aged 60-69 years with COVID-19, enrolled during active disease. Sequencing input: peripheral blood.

CDR3 protein: CASSTGGTGGSSTEAFF. CDR3 nucleotides: TGTGCCAGTAGTACCGGGGGGACAGGGGGATCGAGCACTGAAGCTTTCTTT. The chain uses TRBV19 and TRBJ1-1; 11 nucleotides line up with TRBD1. This CDR3 is built from 17 residues. After removal of 4 bases from V and 4 bases from J, the junction contained 11 bases not matched to a gene. Germline V gene lookup returns CDR1 LNHDA and CDR2 SQIVND (reference sequence).